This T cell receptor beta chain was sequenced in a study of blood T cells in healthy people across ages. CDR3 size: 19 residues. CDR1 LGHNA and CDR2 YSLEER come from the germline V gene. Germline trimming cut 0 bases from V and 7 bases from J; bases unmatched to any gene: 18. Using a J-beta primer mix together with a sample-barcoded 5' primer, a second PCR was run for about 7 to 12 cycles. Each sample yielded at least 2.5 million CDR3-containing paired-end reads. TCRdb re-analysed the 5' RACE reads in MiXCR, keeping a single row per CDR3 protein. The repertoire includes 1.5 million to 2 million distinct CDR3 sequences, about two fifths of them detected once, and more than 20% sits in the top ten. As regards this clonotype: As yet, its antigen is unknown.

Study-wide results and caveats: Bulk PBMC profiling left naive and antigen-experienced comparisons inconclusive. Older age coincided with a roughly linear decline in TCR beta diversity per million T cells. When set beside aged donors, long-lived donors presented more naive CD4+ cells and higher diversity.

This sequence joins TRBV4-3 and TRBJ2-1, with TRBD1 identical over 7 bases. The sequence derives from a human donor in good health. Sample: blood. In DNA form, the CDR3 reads TGCGCCAGCAGCCAAGATAATTTGGACGAGACAGGGAATTGGAATGAGCAGTTCTTC. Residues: CASSQDNLDETGNWNEQFF.